A selection of T cell receptor beta chains follows, all from one sample in a study of blood T cell repertoires in COVID-19. Repertoires were generated with immunoSEQ multiplex PCR, while TCRdb's copy carries only in-frame clones and drops some. The sample includes about 100,000 clones, over 85% of them seen just once. Source material: peripheral blood. The receptors stem from a woman aged 50 to 65 with COVID-19, enrolled during active disease. CDR3s include the opening cysteine and the closing phenylalanine or tryptophan.

CDR3 length | V gene | CDR3 protein
14 | TRBV3-1/TRBV3-2 | CASSQLQGKGGYTF
15 | TRBV19 | CASSMKGGAGYEQYF
18 | TRBV6-2/TRBV6-3 | CASSYSGTGGISNSPLHF
14 | TRBV11-3 | CASSPTAANYGYTF
17 | TRBV28 | CASSGPRTSAARDEQFF
11 | TRBV23-1 | CASTRDYTQYF
17 | TRBV19 | CASSIPGQLYSTDTQYF
15 | TRBV21-1 | CAPGSAGVPYNEQFF
13 | TRBV3-1/TRBV3-2 | CASSQAAAGELFF
21 | TRBV7-6 | CASSFLGRGPLLNYSYNEQFF
15 | TRBV11-2 | CASSLSGRSTDTQYF
16 | TRBV9 | CASSVVARASTGELFF
14 | TRBV7-2 | CASSFGRTLDGYTF
14 | TRBV28 | CASSPLSGITEAFF
14 | TRBV27 | CASSFSSGINEQFF
15 | TRBV2 | CASSEGRGSNQPQHF
16 | TRBV5-1 | CASSLKRDSPYTEAFF
14 | TRBV2 | CASFGGRANYGYTF
14 | TRBV6-5 | CASRPYRDFTEAFF